This is a list of T cell receptor beta chains from one sample in a study of shared clonotypes between healthy human individuals. Using immunoSEQ multiplex PCR, the repertoire was profiled, and TCRdb retains in-frame clones only, with some absent. The sample yields about 1.5 million clones, 98% seen once. Sequencing was carried out using naive CD4+ T cells sorted from blood. The origin of the receptors is a man aged 25-45 years in good health. Both conserved end residues are part of each CDR3. The D gene is left open where the match is weak. Some rows have no size entry. The others give once, few or many, or a class for an expanded clone.

-,TRBV5-1,-,TRBJ1-2,13,TGCGCCAGCAGCTTGGAGGGACGGAATGGCTACACCTTC,CASSLEGRNGYTF
-,TRBV11-2,-,TRBJ2-4,19,TGTGCCAGCAGCACCACTTTTGGGCAGCGAGTCCAAACCAAAAACATTCAGTACTTC,CASSTTFGQRVQTKNIQYF
-,TRBV18,-,TRBJ1-1,14,TGTGCCAGCTCCCCTCTGGACAGGAACACTGAAGCTTTCTTT,CASSPLDRNTEAFF
-,TRBV18,-,TRBJ1-3,15,TGTGCCAGCTCGCCCGGAGGGGAACCTGGAAACACCATATATTTT,CASSPGGEPGNTIYF
-,TRBV19,-,TRBJ1-5,14,TGTGCCAGTAGTATACCACCGAACGATCAGCCCCAGCATTTT,CASSIPPNDQPQHF
TRBD2,TRBV20-1,-,TRBJ2-7,11,TGCAGTGGCGGGAGTAGATACGAGCAGTACTTC,CSGGSRYEQYF
TRBD1,TRBV28,-,TRBJ2-1,14,TGTGCCAGCAGTTCGGGACAGGGGGCCTATGAGCAGTTCTTC,CASSSGQGAYEQFF
-,TRBV25-1,-,TRBJ2-1,12,TGTGCCAGCAGTGAATCTTATCATGAGCAGTTCTTC,CASSESYHEQFF
TRBD2,TRBV29-1,-,TRBJ2-3,14,TGCAGCGTCTCCGGGACTAGCGGATTAATACGGGAGTATTTT,CSVSGTSGLIREYF
-,TRBV5-5,-,TRBJ1-3,13,TGTGCCAGCAGCCGGTCTAGTGGAAACACCATATATTTT,CASSRSSGNTIYF
-,TRBV7-9,-,TRBJ2-4,14,TGTGCCAGCAGCTTAGCGTCGGCCAAAAACATTCAGTACTTC,CASSLASAKNIQYF
-,TRBV7-8,-,TRBJ2-2,14,TGTGCCAGCAGACGGAGGGCGAACACCGGGGAGCTGTTTTTT,CASRRRANTGELFF
TRBD1,TRBV29-1,once,TRBJ1-1,12,TGCAGCGTTAAGACAGGGGGCACTGAAGCTTTCTTT,CSVKTGGTEAFF